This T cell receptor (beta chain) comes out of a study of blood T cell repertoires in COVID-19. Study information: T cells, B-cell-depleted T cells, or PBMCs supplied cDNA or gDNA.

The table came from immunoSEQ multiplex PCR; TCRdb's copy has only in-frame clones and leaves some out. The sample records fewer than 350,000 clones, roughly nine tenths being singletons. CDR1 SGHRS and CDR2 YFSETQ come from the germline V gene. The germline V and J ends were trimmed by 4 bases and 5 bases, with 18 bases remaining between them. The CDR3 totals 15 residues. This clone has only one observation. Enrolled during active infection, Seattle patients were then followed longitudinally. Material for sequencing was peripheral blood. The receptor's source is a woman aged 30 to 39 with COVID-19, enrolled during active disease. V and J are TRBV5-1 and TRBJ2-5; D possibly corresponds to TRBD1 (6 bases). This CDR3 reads CASSRPDRRPETQYF. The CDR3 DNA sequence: TGCGCCAGCAGCCGCCCCGACAGGCGACCTGAGACCCAGTACTTC.